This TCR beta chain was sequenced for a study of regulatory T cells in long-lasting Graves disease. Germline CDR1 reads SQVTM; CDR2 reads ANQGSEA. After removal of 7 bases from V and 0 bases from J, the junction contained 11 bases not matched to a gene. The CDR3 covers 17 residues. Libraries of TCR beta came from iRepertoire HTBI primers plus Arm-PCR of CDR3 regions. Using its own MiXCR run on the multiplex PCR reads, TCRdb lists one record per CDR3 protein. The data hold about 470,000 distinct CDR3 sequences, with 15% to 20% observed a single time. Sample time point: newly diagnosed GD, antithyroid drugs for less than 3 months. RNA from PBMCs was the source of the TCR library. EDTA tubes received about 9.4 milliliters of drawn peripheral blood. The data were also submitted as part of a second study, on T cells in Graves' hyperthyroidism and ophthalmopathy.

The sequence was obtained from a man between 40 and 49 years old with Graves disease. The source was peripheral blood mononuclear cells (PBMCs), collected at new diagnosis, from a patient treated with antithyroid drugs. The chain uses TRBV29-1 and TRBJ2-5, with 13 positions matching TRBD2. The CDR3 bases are TGCAGCGCTGGACTAGCGGGAGAAAAAATGTACCAAGAGACCCAGTACTTC. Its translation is CSAGLAGEKMYQETQYF.